These T cell receptor beta chains were read from a single sample in a study of T cell responses to AZD1222 COVID-19 vaccine. Method: immunoSEQ multiplex PCR; TCRdb's copy keeps in-frame clones and lacks some. The repertoire holds about 150,000 clones, with about 87% as singletons. Sequences were derived from peripheral blood, sampled on day 0 of MenACWY control vaccination. These TCRs come from an adult in good health. CDR3s include the opening cysteine and the closing phenylalanine or tryptophan. A D gene is named only where the DNA matches it firmly. The listing skips clone size in some rows; elsewhere it reads once, few, many or a size class.

abundance: -
d_gene: -
v_gene: TRBV4-1
j_gene: TRBJ1-2
CDR3nt: TGCGCCAGCAGCCAAGACGGGGGCGCGGGCGGCTACACCTTC
CDR3aa: CASSQDGGAGGYTF

abundance: -
d_gene: -
v_gene: TRBV14
j_gene: TRBJ1-6
CDR3nt: TGTGCCAGTAGCCAGGGGCGGACACCCCTCCACTTT
CDR3aa: CASSQGRTPLHF

abundance: once
d_gene: -
v_gene: TRBV3-1/TRBV3-2
j_gene: TRBJ2-5
CDR3nt: TGTGCCAGCAGCCAAGTAACAGGTTCCTGGGAGACCCAGTACTTC
CDR3aa: CASSQVTGSWETQYF

abundance: -
d_gene: -
v_gene: TRBV29-1
j_gene: TRBJ2-3
CDR3nt: TGCAGCGCCCTACATAGCACCGATACGCAGTATTTT
CDR3aa: CSALHSTDTQYF

abundance: -
d_gene: -
v_gene: TRBV7-9
j_gene: TRBJ1-2
CDR3nt: TGTGCCAGCACGGAAGGGGCAGAGACAACGATCTATGGCTACACCTTC
CDR3aa: CASTEGAETTIYGYTF

abundance: once
d_gene: TRBD1
v_gene: TRBV6-2/TRBV6-3
j_gene: TRBJ1-2
CDR3nt: TGTGCCAGCAGTCTCGGGACAGGGAACTATGGCTACACCTTC
CDR3aa: CASSLGTGNYGYTF

abundance: -
d_gene: -
v_gene: TRBV6-5
j_gene: TRBJ2-7
CDR3nt: TGTGCCAGCAGTTTCTCGGGATTATACGAGCAGTACTTC
CDR3aa: CASSFSGLYEQYF

abundance: -
d_gene: TRBD1
v_gene: TRBV7-2
j_gene: TRBJ1-6
CDR3nt: TGTGCCAGCAGCTTATCCCGGTTGTCAGGGGGCGTCGATTCACCCCTCCACTTT
CDR3aa: CASSLSRLSGGVDSPLHF

abundance: -
d_gene: TRBD1
v_gene: TRBV6-4
j_gene: TRBJ1-2
CDR3nt: TGTGCCAGCAGGGCTACAGGGGTTGGAGGCTACACCTTC
CDR3aa: CASRATGVGGYTF

abundance: once
d_gene: TRBD1
v_gene: TRBV11-2
j_gene: TRBJ1-2
CDR3nt: TGTGCCAGCAGCACTCGACAGGGGATGGGCCTTGGCTACACCTTC
CDR3aa: CASSTRQGMGLGYTF

abundance: -
d_gene: -
v_gene: TRBV19
j_gene: TRBJ2-7
CDR3nt: TGTGCCAGTAGTACCCACCGGGGCCCTTACGAGCAGTACTTC
CDR3aa: CASSTHRGPYEQYF

abundance: -
d_gene: TRBD2
v_gene: TRBV28
j_gene: TRBJ2-7
CDR3nt: TGTGCCAGCATATCTAGCGGGAGCTCCTACGAGCAGTACTTC
CDR3aa: CASISSGSSYEQYF

abundance: -
d_gene: TRBD1
v_gene: TRBV4-3
j_gene: TRBJ2-2
CDR3nt: TGCGCCAGCAGCGATGGGACAGGCATTTTAGCCGGGGAGCTGTTTTTT
CDR3aa: CASSDGTGILAGELFF

abundance: -
d_gene: -
v_gene: TRBV4-1
j_gene: TRBJ2-2
CDR3nt: TGCGCCAGCACCCCACTAGCGAACACCGGGGAGCTGTTTTTT
CDR3aa: CASTPLANTGELFF

abundance: -
d_gene: -
v_gene: TRBV7-8
j_gene: TRBJ1-2
CDR3nt: TGTGCCAGCAGCTTAACTGACCTCGGCCGAGGAGAAATTGGCTACACCTTC
CDR3aa: CASSLTDLGRGEIGYTF

abundance: -
d_gene: -
v_gene: TRBV3-1/TRBV3-2
j_gene: TRBJ2-5
CDR3nt: TGTGCCAGCATGGTGGCGGGAAGGGTAGGAGAGACCCAGTACTTC
CDR3aa: CASMVAGRVGETQYF

abundance: -
d_gene: -
v_gene: TRBV7-2
j_gene: TRBJ2-1
CDR3nt: TGTGCCAGCAGCTTAGCTTCATCGGGCGTCAATGAGCAGTTCTTC
CDR3aa: CASSLASSGVNEQFF

abundance: -
d_gene: -
v_gene: TRBV27
j_gene: TRBJ1-3
CDR3nt: TGTGCCAGCAGTCCGTCTTGGGTCTCTGGAAACACCATATATTTT
CDR3aa: CASSPSWVSGNTIYF

abundance: -
d_gene: -
v_gene: TRBV3-1/TRBV3-2
j_gene: TRBJ2-2
CDR3nt: TGTGCCAGCAGCCAAGATCTCGGCGGCACCGGGGAGCTGTTTTTT
CDR3aa: CASSQDLGGTGELFF

abundance: -
d_gene: TRBD2
v_gene: TRBV25-1
j_gene: TRBJ2-1
CDR3nt: TGTGCCAGCAGTGGGGCTAGCGGAAACAATGAGCAGTTCTTC
CDR3aa: CASSGASGNNEQFF

abundance: -
d_gene: TRBD1
v_gene: TRBV7-6
j_gene: TRBJ1-6
CDR3nt: TGTGCCAGCTCATTAGGGACCAGGGGGGGCTGGTATAATTCACCCCTCCACTTT
CDR3aa: CASSLGTRGGWYNSPLHF

abundance: -
d_gene: -
v_gene: TRBV30
j_gene: TRBJ1-4
CDR3nt: TGTGCCTGGAGTGTACACGAAGGTGAAAAACTGTTTTTT
CDR3aa: CAWSVHEGEKLFF

abundance: once
d_gene: -
v_gene: TRBV5-6
j_gene: TRBJ1-2
CDR3nt: TGTGCCAGCAGCTTCGGCGAGGCTAACTATGGCTACACCTTC
CDR3aa: CASSFGEANYGYTF

abundance: -
d_gene: TRBD2
v_gene: TRBV7-9
j_gene: TRBJ2-1
CDR3nt: TGTGCCAGCATCCCCGGGAGGGGGACTGAGCAGTTCTTC
CDR3aa: CASIPGRGTEQFF

abundance: -
d_gene: TRBD1
v_gene: TRBV11-3
j_gene: TRBJ1-4
CDR3nt: TGTGCCAGCAGCCCAGGGGGCGCTAATGAAAAACTGTTTTTT
CDR3aa: CASSPGGANEKLFF

abundance: -
d_gene: -
v_gene: TRBV5-4
j_gene: TRBJ1-1
CDR3nt: TGTGCCAGCAGCTCCAGAGTTAACACTGAAGCTTTCTTT
CDR3aa: CASSSRVNTEAFF

abundance: few
d_gene: -
v_gene: TRBV5-4
j_gene: TRBJ2-7
CDR3nt: TGTGCCAGCAGCTTGATACTAGCCGACCACGAGCAGTACTTC
CDR3aa: CASSLILADHEQYF

abundance: -
d_gene: TRBD1
v_gene: TRBV9
j_gene: TRBJ1-2
CDR3nt: TGTGCCAGCAGCCCAAACGGACAGGGGGCGGGGGTGTCGGACACCTTC
CDR3aa: CASSPNGQGAGVSDTF

abundance: -
d_gene: -
v_gene: TRBV14
j_gene: TRBJ1-2
CDR3nt: TGTGCCAGCAGCCCTGGGACGACCAGAAGGAGCTACACCTTC
CDR3aa: CASSPGTTRRSYTF

abundance: -
d_gene: TRBD1
v_gene: TRBV9
j_gene: TRBJ1-4
CDR3nt: TGTGCCAGCAGCCCCCCCGGGACAGAAGAAAAACTGTTTTTT
CDR3aa: CASSPPGTEEKLFF

abundance: -
d_gene: -
v_gene: TRBV30
j_gene: TRBJ1-5
CDR3nt: TGTGCCTGGAGTGTAGGGGACGGCCAGCCCCAGCATTTT
CDR3aa: CAWSVGDGQPQHF

abundance: -
d_gene: -
v_gene: TRBV19
j_gene: TRBJ2-5
CDR3nt: TGTGCCAGTAGCATACAGTGGGGACCCAGGGAGACCCAGTACTTC
CDR3aa: CASSIQWGPRETQYF

abundance: -
d_gene: TRBD1
v_gene: TRBV5-1
j_gene: TRBJ1-6
CDR3nt: TGCGCCAGCAGCTTGGGTGGACAGGACAAGGCCCTCCACTTT
CDR3aa: CASSLGGQDKALHF

abundance: -
d_gene: TRBD2
v_gene: TRBV6-5
j_gene: TRBJ2-4
CDR3nt: TGTGCCAGCAGTTACTCGAGCGGGGGTAAAAACATTCAGTACTTC
CDR3aa: CASSYSSGGKNIQYF

abundance: -
d_gene: -
v_gene: TRBV15
j_gene: TRBJ2-5
CDR3nt: TGTGCCACCAGCAGATCGGGCCGGGTCGAGACCCAGTACTTC
CDR3aa: CATSRSGRVETQYF

abundance: -
d_gene: -
v_gene: TRBV5-6
j_gene: TRBJ2-5
CDR3nt: TGTGCCAGCAGCTTGGTCCAATCGGAGACCCAGTACTTC
CDR3aa: CASSLVQSETQYF

abundance: -
d_gene: TRBD2
v_gene: TRBV9
j_gene: TRBJ2-1
CDR3nt: TGTGCCAGCAGCGTAGACGGGGGGACTAGCGGGAGTTTCTCCTACAATGAGCAGTTCTTC
CDR3aa: CASSVDGGTSGSFSYNEQFF

abundance: -
d_gene: -
v_gene: TRBV29-1
j_gene: TRBJ2-3
CDR3nt: TGCAGCGTTGAAGGGTGGGGGGCGAGTCCCGATACGCAGTATTTT
CDR3aa: CSVEGWGASPDTQYF

abundance: -
d_gene: TRBD2
v_gene: TRBV28
j_gene: TRBJ2-7
CDR3nt: TGTGCCAGCAACAAACTAGCGGGAGTCGAGCAGTACTTC
CDR3aa: CASNKLAGVEQYF

abundance: -
d_gene: TRBD1
v_gene: TRBV2
j_gene: TRBJ1-2
CDR3nt: TGTGCCAGCAGCCAGGGGGCGCATGGCTACACCTTC
CDR3aa: CASSQGAHGYTF

abundance: -
d_gene: -
v_gene: TRBV7-2
j_gene: TRBJ2-3
CDR3nt: TGTGCCAGCAGCTTAGTACAGGCGGCAGATACGCAGTATTTT
CDR3aa: CASSLVQAADTQYF

abundance: -
d_gene: -
v_gene: TRBV28
j_gene: TRBJ1-1
CDR3nt: TGTGCCAGCAGGCCTCCCCAGGGTCTGAACACTGAAGCTTTCTTT
CDR3aa: CASRPPQGLNTEAFF

abundance: -
d_gene: TRBD1
v_gene: TRBV7-8
j_gene: TRBJ1-2
CDR3nt: TGTGCCAGCAGCTCCGACAGGGGAGGAGGCTACACCTTC
CDR3aa: CASSSDRGGGYTF

abundance: -
d_gene: TRBD2
v_gene: TRBV11-3
j_gene: TRBJ2-1
CDR3nt: TGTGCCAGCAGCGTAATAGCGGGAGGGCCCGTCAATGAGCAGTTCTTC
CDR3aa: CASSVIAGGPVNEQFF